These 19 T cell receptor beta chains share one sample of origin, sequenced in a study of T cell responses to AZD1222 COVID-19 vaccine. Using immunoSEQ multiplex PCR, the repertoire was profiled, and TCRdb retains in-frame clones only, with some absent. The table shows approximately 180,000 clones, with 85% to 95% occurring only once. The sample here was peripheral blood, taken on day 0 of AZD1222 vaccination. The source is an adult in good health.

The V call is TRBV4-2, the J call TRBJ1-2, with 11 bases lining up with TRBD1. The CDR3 contains 15 residues. V gave up 0 bases and J gave up 8 bases; unmatched junction bases: 5. Germline V gene lookup returns CDR1 LGHNA and CDR2 YNFKEQ. The CDR3 reads CASSQEGTGGDGYTF. Here the CDR3 DNA reads TGTGCCAGCAGCCAAGAAGGGACAGGGGGGGACGGCTACACCTTC.

The chain joins TRBV10-3 to TRBJ2-2; no reliable D call. CDR1 is ENHRY, CDR2 SYGVKD, per germline. The V end was cut by 3 bases, the J end by 2 bases, with 16 bases between. The CDR3 contains 17 residues. The CDR3 DNA reads as TGTGCCATCAGTGACTCCTCCCCCGTACTAAACACCGGGGAGCTGTTTTTT. Protein sequence: CAISDSSPVLNTGELFF.

The chain uses TRBV7-2 and TRBJ2-2; 10 bases align to TRBD2. Losses at the gene ends were 8 bases for V and 3 bases for J; bases not matched to a gene: 6. The CDR3 consists of 15 residues. Germline V lookup: CDR1 SGHTA, CDR2 FQGNSA. The CDR3 sequence is CASFLAGGYTGELFF. The CDR3 nucleotides read TGTGCCAGCTTTTTAGCGGGGGGATACACCGGGGAGCTGTTTTTT. Combining the CDR3 with reference TRBV7-2 and TRBJ2-2 gives the whole variable domain GAGVSQSPSNKVTEKGKDVELRCDPISGHTALYWYRQSLGQGLEFLIYFQGNSAPDKSGLPSDRFSAERTGGSVSTLTIQRTQQEDSAVYLCASFLAGGYTGELFFGEGSRLTVL.

J is TRBJ1-2 and V is TRBV29-1; unclear D gene. Germline values: CDR1 SQVTM, CDR2 ANQGSEA. The CDR3 loop spans 12 amino acids. Trimming removed 0 bases from V and 6 bases from J, with 8 bases in between. CDR3 in amino acids: CSVEELRDGYTF. CDR3 nucleotides: TGCAGCGTTGAAGAGTTGCGGGATGGCTACACCTTC.

This clone appeared once. The rearrangement uses TRBV19 and TRBJ1-4; 9 bases are shared with TRBD1. The length of the CDR3 is 13 residues. Germline V CDR1 and CDR2: LNHDA, SQIVND (reference sequence). The J segment lost 7 bases and the V segment lost 6 bases, leaving 3 bases of the junction unmatched. CDR3 residues: CASRDRGGEKLFF. In nucleotides, the CDR3 is TGTGCCAGTAGGGACAGGGGCGGTGAAAAACTGTTTTTT. The complete variable domain, with remaining parts taken from reference TRBV19 and TRBJ1-4, reads DGGITQSPKYLFRKEGQNVTLSCEQNLNHDAMYWYRQDPGQGLRLIYYSQIVNDFQKGDIAEGYSVSREKKESFPLTVTSAQKNPTAFYLCASRDRGGEKLFFGSGTQLSVL.

The rearrangement links TRBV7-2 to TRBJ2-3; D not certain. The length of the CDR3 is 15 residues. Trimming left V 6 bases short and J 2 bases short, with 15 bases between. Germline V lookup: CDR1 SGHTA, CDR2 FQGNSA. CDR3 nucleotide sequence: TGTGCCAGCAGTCTGGGGTCTGGAAACACAGATACGCAGTATTTT. Protein: CASSLGSGNTDTQYF.

V and J are TRBV25-1 and TRBJ1-2; 12 nucleotides align to TRBD1. Unmatched junction bases numbered 4, after V lost 4 bases and J lost 7 bases. CDR3 length: 14 amino acids. Per the germline V gene, CDR1 is MGHDK and CDR2 is SYGVNS. CDR3 sequence: CASSAPGQGAGYTF. The CDR3 DNA sequence: TGTGCCAGCAGTGCACCGGGACAGGGGGCTGGCTACACCTTC.

This chain connects TRBV28 to TRBJ2-1; 8 bases are a match to TRBD1. CDR3 length: 16 amino acids. J was trimmed by 4 bases and V by 10 bases; bases with no gene match: 15. Germline V lookup: CDR1 MDHEN, CDR2 SYDVKM. Here the CDR3 DNA reads TGTGCCACACAGGGGGAAACCTCTTCAACGTACAATGAGCAGTTCTTC. It translates to CATQGETSSTYNEQFF.

The rearrangement links TRBV2 to TRBJ1-3; D is perhaps TRBD1 (5 bases). Trimming took 6 bases from V and 6 from J, leaving 15 bases between them. The germline gives CDR1 SNHLY, CDR2 FYNNEI. The CDR3 runs to 14 residues. The CDR3 here is CASRGLGRVNTIYF. CDR3 in DNA: TGTGCCAGCAGGGGACTCGGACGGGTAAACACCATATATTTT. Variable domain in full (rest from reference TRBV2 and TRBJ1-3): EPEVTQTPSHQVTQMGQEVILRCVPISNHLYFYWYRQILGQKVEFLVSFYNNEISEKSEIFDDQFSVERPDGSNFTLKIRSTKLEDSAMYFCASRGLGRVNTIYFGEGSWLTVV.

The chain is built from TRBV30 and TRBJ2-4; no firm D call. Trimming stripped 2 bases from V and 0 bases from J, with 8 bases between. The length of the CDR3 is 14 residues. Germline CDR1 GTSNPN, CDR2 SVGIG (reference sequence). The CDR3 nucleotides read TGTGCCTGGAGTCAAGATCTAGCCAAAAACATTCAGTACTTC. Amino acids: CAWSQDLAKNIQYF. Complete variable domain (other parts from reference TRBV30 and TRBJ2-4): SQTIHQWPATLVQPVGSPLSLECTVEGTSNPNLYWYRQAAGRGLQLLFYSVGIGQISSEVPQNLSASRPQDRQFILSSKKLLLSDSGFYLCAWSQDLAKNIQYFGAGTRLSVL.

This sequence joins TRBV27 and TRBJ2-7; 12 positions match TRBD2. This CDR3 has 14 residues. With 2 bases clipped from V and 4 bases from J, the junction kept 0 bases outside the gene matches. Germline V CDR1 and CDR2: MNHEY, SMNVEV (reference sequence). DNA of the CDR3: TGTGCCAGCAGTTTAGGACTAGCGGGATACGAGCAGTACTTC. It translates to CASSLGLAGYEQYF.

The CDR3 reads CAISTGISYEQYF. The CDR3 region has the DNA TGTGCCATCAGTACAGGGATCTCCTACGAGCAGTACTTC. The chain couples TRBV10-3 to TRBJ2-7, with a possible D match to TRBD1 (6 bases). Per germline, CDR1 ENHRY and CDR2 SYGVKD. Trimming took off 5 bases at V and 0 bases at J, with 8 bases between the two ends. CDR3 size: 13 residues.

The chain uses TRBV5-1 and TRBJ1-1; TRBD1 agrees at 10 bases. V was clipped by 3 bases and J by 3 bases; unmatched bases: 2. Germline-derived CDR1 and CDR2 are SGHRS and YFSETQ. This CDR3 contains 14 residues. The CDR3 is CASSWTGGDTEAFF. The DNA for the CDR3 is TGCGCCAGCAGCTGGACAGGGGGGGACACTGAAGCTTTCTTT.

The chain joins TRBV24-1 to TRBJ2-3; TRBD1 or TRBD2 may be the D gene (6 bases each). The CDR3 length is 14 residues. The V gene lost 5 bases and the J gene lost 1 base, with 9 bases spanning the gap. Germline CDR1 and CDR2: KGHDR and SFDVKD. The CDR3 reads CATSGGAGTDTQYF. Here the CDR3 DNA reads TGTGCCACCAGTGGGGGGGCGGGCACAGATACGCAGTATTTT.

The chain carries TRBV7-8 and TRBJ2-7; D perhaps matches TRBD2 (5 bases). The ends were cut back, 6 bases at V and 2 bases at J, with 20 bases in the middle. The CDR3 runs 16 residues. CDR1 is SGHVS, CDR2 FQNEAQ, per germline. CDR3 in amino acids: CASSSYSDYPTYEQYF. In DNA form, the CDR3 reads TGTGCCAGCAGTTCCTATTCAGACTATCCCACCTACGAGCAGTACTTC.

This clone was observed once. The chain links TRBV30 to TRBJ1-1, with D unresolved. The CDR3 contains 15 residues. CDR1 and CDR2 (germline): GTSNPN, SVGIG (reference sequence). Trimming took off 1 base at V and 4 bases at J, with 16 bases between the two ends. The CDR3, as DNA: TGTGCCTGGAGTGAAAGGAGCGGAGGGCCCACTGAAGCTTTCTTT. Its translation is CAWSERSGGPTEAFF.

The chain combines TRBV19 with TRBJ1-1, with a possible D match to TRBD1 (5 bases). V was clipped by 9 bases and J by 1 base, with 18 bases between them. The V gene's germline CDR1 is LNHDA and CDR2 SQIVND (reference sequence). This CDR3 is built from 15 residues. The CDR3 is CASLPGTKGNTEAFF. The CDR3 bases are TGTGCCAGCCTACCCGGGACGAAGGGGAACACTGAAGCTTTCTTT. Supplemented by reference TRBV19 and TRBJ1-1, the full variable domain reads DGGITQSPKYLFRKEGQNVTLSCEQNLNHDAMYWYRQDPGQGLRLIYYSQIVNDFQKGDIAEGYSVSREKKESFPLTVTSAQKNPTAFYLCASLPGTKGNTEAFFGQGTRLTVV.

The gene calls are TRBV7-6 and TRBJ1-6; D unresolved. Germline CDR1 SGHVS, CDR2 FNYEAQ. V dropped 6 bases and J dropped 0 bases, with 3 bases sitting between them. CDR3 length: 13 residues. CDR3 sequence (DNA): TGTGCCAGCAGTAGCTCCTATAATTCACCCCTCCACTTT. The encoded protein is CASSSSYNSPLHF.

The rearrangement links TRBV9 to TRBJ1-4; 8 bases line up with TRBD1. Germline CDR1 is SGDLS and CDR2 is YYNGEE. V lost 0 bases to trimming and J lost 5 bases; unmatched junction nucleotides: 6. This CDR3 comprises 16 residues. CDR3 residues: CASSVVEGQANEKLFF. CDR3 DNA sequence: TGTGCCAGCAGCGTAGTAGAGGGACAGGCAAATGAAAAACTGTTTTTT.